The source of this T cell receptor beta chain is a study of T cell responses to AZD1222 COVID-19 vaccine. The repertoire was sequenced with immunoSEQ multiplex PCR; TCRdb's copy has only in-frame clones and lacks some. Of under 150,000 clones listed, 80% to 95% are singletons. The CDR3 has 15 amino acids. CDR1 is LGHDT and CDR2 is YNNKEL in the germline V gene (reference sequence). Trimming took off 5 bases at V and 3 bases at J, with 16 bases between the two ends. Study observations and caveats: No day 14 peak samples; only post-peak repertoires were characterized. Spike-specific TCR breadth and depth went up after people got two AZD1222 doses. It should be noted that donors were predominantly white British and more often female, and clonal diversity was possibly underestimated.

As regards this clone: Its antigen is unknown.

The analysis combined second doses at about 4 or about 12 weeks. The sample consisted of peripheral blood, taken 28 days after the second AZD1222 dose. The TCR was taken from an adult who received the AZD1222 COVID-19 vaccine. This chain connects TRBV3-1 (or the pseudogene TRBV3-2) to TRBJ1-2; a weak D match, TRBD1 (6 bases). The chain's CDR3 is CASSYRGGEDYGYTF. The CDR3, as DNA: TGTGCCAGCAGCTACCGGGGGGGCGAAGACTATGGCTACACCTTC.